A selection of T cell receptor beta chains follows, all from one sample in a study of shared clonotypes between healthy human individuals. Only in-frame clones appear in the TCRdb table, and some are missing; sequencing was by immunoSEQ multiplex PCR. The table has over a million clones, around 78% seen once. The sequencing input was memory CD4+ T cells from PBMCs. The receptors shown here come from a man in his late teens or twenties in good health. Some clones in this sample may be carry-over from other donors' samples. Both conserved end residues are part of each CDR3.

CASSLGRAMGEKLFF | TRBV11-2
CASTPFTRKDEAFF | TRBV28
CSVQRRASVDEQYF | TRBV29-1
CASSSGTGGYEQYF | TRBV7-2
CASSRSGAGELFF | TRBV28
CASSPTRDSYGYTF | TRBV18
CSATRGGELFF | TRBV20-1
CASSQDRAGWGYGYTF | TRBV28
CASSLVGLVYEQYF | TRBV27
CATRPGGRTEAFF | TRBV15
CASSRQTRADTQYF | TRBV5-1
CASSYSRGTQYF | TRBV6-5
CASSLGVDLWGYTF | TRBV27
CASKRASGRIYEQYF | TRBV27
CASRTGHYSGNTIYF | TRBV6-1
CASSFEVARGYETQYF | TRBV5-4
CASSGGPGLANEKLFF | TRBV28
CASSSLAVAYNEQFF | TRBV7-6
CASSYGRVQYF | TRBV28
CASSLGTGGNGYTF | TRBV28
CASSSLAASTDTQYF | TRBV7-3
CASSYRKTNYGYTF | TRBV6-5
CASSYDRRVLRYTF | TRBV6-6
CASSEDVWDRRYNEQFF | TRBV6-1
CASSLLAGYEQYF | TRBV7-9
CASSHAAGPNTIYF | TRBV23-1
CASRELQVGTYEQYF | TRBV2
CASSQTSGRYEQYF | TRBV14
CASSLGTSLTDTQYF | TRBV7-3
CSATYTDTQYF | TRBV20-1
CASSTGTGFYVGEQFF | TRBV10-1
CASSLAGGPYADTQYF | TRBV7-2
CASSTHQGENTEAFF | TRBV7-3
CASSVGGTNSYEQYF | TRBV9
CASSLPGTNIGFF | TRBV28
CASSLGRTSGRDEQFF | TRBV5-4
CASSPTGGAQYF | TRBV18
CASSQGVVGNTIYF | TRBV6-6
CASSFQGGEYSNQPQHF | TRBV28
CASRNTGVTNTGELFF | TRBV5-8
CASGPSGAPGELFF | TRBV25-1
CASSFLSGGTGDGNTEAFF | TRBV7-6
CASSLEGTVNIQYF | TRBV5-1
CASSSLYEQYF | TRBV28
CASSLRSHVTDQNTQYF | TRBV5-1
CASSQVAPGDRGVGGELFF | TRBV4-2
CASSPGQGLTEAFF | TRBV7-2